This T cell receptor beta chain was recovered during a study of a mutant IDH1 vaccine in newly diagnosed glioma. Study summary: Sex distribution of treated patients was roughly 60% male and roughly 38% female; mean age was about 40 years. Patients previously underwent radiotherapy, temozolomide, or both, and most underwent both. Study-level results: Vaccine-induced responses were seen in about 95% of patients, spanning several MHC alleles.

Germline V CDR1 and CDR2: SGHTA, FQGNSA. V was clipped by 4 bases and J by 1 base; unmatched bases: 6. The CDR3 length is 15 residues. The sample holds one count of this clone. Its antigen remains unknown. Clones were sequenced by immunoSEQ multiplex PCR, and TCRdb holds only the in-frame ones, with some missing. The repertoire has around 60,000 clones, more than 90% of them found once; the top ten carry 2.6%. The time point: baseline, week 1 (first vaccination visit). Specified treatment: pre-vaccination baseline after standard-of-care therapy. Donors harbored newly found WHO grade 3 or 4 IDH1-mutant, ATRX-lost astrocytomas.

The sequencing here drew on PBMCs, taken from a glioma patient treated with radiotherapy, temozolomide or both. The chain combines TRBV7-2 with TRBJ1-2, with 7 bases that match TRBD1. The TCR comes from a man aged 45 to 65 with glioma. For the CDR3, the DNA is TGTGCCAGCAGCTATAGGGGACAGAATAACTATGGCTACACCTTC. This gives the protein CASSYRGQNNYGYTF.